This section outlines one T cell receptor beta chain sequence together with its context. The target antigen is unknown. Authors' analysis steps: ImmunoSEQ output held junction-only sequences without quality scores, so filtering differed. Produced via immunoSEQ multiplex PCR; TCRdb's table is partial and in-frame only. From that table come the V and J calls and clone size; the DNA was used to work out D and trimming. The sample records about 610,000 clones, 96% being singletons. The data were taken from a study of shared clonotypes between healthy human individuals. Study background: Each donor's CD4 naive and CD4 memory cells filled three plates apiece, CD8 naive two, and CD8 memory one.

CD45RO-negative, CCR7-positively selected cells formed the naive CD8 fraction, excluding terminally differentiated effector memory CD45RA+ cells. Regarding the study as a whole: Among the subsets, naive ones generally showed larger estimated richness than memory ones.

Sequencing was carried out using naive CD8+ T cells sorted from blood. This sequence was found in a woman in her thirties in good health.

The CDR3 nucleotides read TGTGCCAGCAGTGGGCCCCTGGACAGGGTCCCGACAGATACGCAGTATTTT. Amino acids: CASSGPLDRVPTDTQYF. The J gene is TRBJ2-3, the V gene TRBV6-1; 8 bases are shared with TRBD1. The CDR3 is made up of 17 amino acids. With V trimmed by 4 bases and J by 3 bases, 12 bases remained unmatched. CDR1 MNHNS and CDR2 SASEGT come from the germline V gene.